The entry below describes one T cell receptor (beta chain). The antigen is unknown. Expressed TCRB transcripts were sequenced because the isolated RNA had all been reverse transcribed beforehand. TCRdb's table, derived via immunoSEQ multiplex PCR, lists solely in-frame clones and lacks some. Of under 300,000 clones in the sample, approximately 10% are singletons; the top ten hold around 0.017%. This entry belongs to a study of beta chain features in type 1 diabetes. The CDR3 is 15 amino acids. The germline gives CDR1 MGHRA, CDR2 YSYEKL. V was pared by 1 base and J by 7 bases, with 11 bases between. Broader study findings: TCRB CDR3s were moderately but significantly shorter in Type 1 diabetes patients in all four CD4+ subsets.

The chain carries TRBV4-1 and TRBJ1-6; the D gene is possibly TRBD1 (5 bases). The clonotype comes from a man aged 25 to 40 with type 1 diabetes. The specimen sequenced was naive CD4+ T cells from blood. The CDR3: CASSQVSGFNSPLHF. The CDR3 coding sequence is TGCGCCAGCAGCCAAGTGTCAGGGTTCAATTCACCCCTCCACTTT.